What follows are 9 T cell receptor beta chains derived from one specimen sequenced in a study of blood T cell repertoires in COVID-19 (TCRdb year 2020). Libraries were built with the immunoSEQ multiplex PCR assay. This is the immuneACCESS table as TCRdb keeps it, with only in-frame sequences that have V and J called. A part of the clones is gone; compared with another copy, unresolved V genes explain less than half, and the rest is unexplained. This sample is represented by some 200,000 clones; around 82% of them were singletons. The top ten hold approximately 4.8% of the sample. The sequenced sample consisted of PBMCs or T cells enriched from blood (not recorded which). Every receptor here comes from a woman in her forties or fifties who had been exposed to COVID-19.

V and J are TRBV2 and TRBJ1-5, with TRBD1 as a possible D gene (6 bases). Germline V gives CDR1 SNHLY, CDR2 FYNNEI. V was pared by 6 bases and J by 6 bases, with 15 bases between. The CDR3 has 14 residues. CDR3 coding DNA: TGTGCCAGCAGCCCCCGAGACAGGACTCAGCCCCAGCATTTT. Protein product: CASSPRDRTQPQHF.

This clone was detected once. The rearrangement joins TRBV5-1 to TRBJ2-3; the match to TRBD2 covers 8 bases. The ends lost 0 bases at V and 5 bases at J; junction bases unmatched: 8. This CDR3 is built from 16 residues. CDR1 is SGHRS, CDR2 YFSETQ, per germline. CDR3 in DNA: TGCGCCAGCAGCTTGGGGACGAGCGGGGGTGTAGATACGCAGTATTTT. It is translated as CASSLGTSGGVDTQYF.

This clone was detected once. The chain is built from TRBV5-1 and TRBJ1-1; D possibly corresponds to TRBD1 (6 bases). The germline V gene encodes CDR1 SGHRS and CDR2 YFSETQ. Trimming stripped 1 base from V and 6 bases from J, with 16 bases between. The CDR3 has 15 residues. The CDR3 DNA follows: TGCGCCAGCAGCTTGACCAGGGGCCCTGGCGCTGAAGCTTTCTTT. Translating gives CASSLTRGPGAEAFF.

This sequence joins TRBV13 and TRBJ2-1; 7 bases are a match to TRBD2. Per the germline V gene, CDR1 is PRHDT and CDR2 is FYEKMQ (reference sequence). The CDR3 has 13 amino acids. After removal of 5 bases from V and 2 bases from J, the junction contained 0 bases not matched to a gene. The CDR3 here is CASSRGAYNEQFF. The CDR3 DNA is TGTGCCAGCAGCCGGGGGGCCTACAATGAGCAGTTCTTC.

The chain is built from TRBV3-1 (or the pseudogene TRBV3-2) and TRBJ1-5; no clear D. Germline CDR1 LGHDT, CDR2 YNNKEL (reference sequence). The CDR3 has 17 residues. Trimming took 1 base from V and 1 from J, leaving 14 bases between them. DNA for the CDR3: TGTGCCAGCAGCCAAGGTCTAGGCGATCTGAGCAATCAGCCCCAGCATTTT. Translating gives CASSQGLGDLSNQPQHF.

The chain joins TRBV18 to TRBJ1-1; possibly TRBD1 for D (6 bases). The CDR3 covers 13 residues. Trimming left V 4 bases short and J 4 bases short, with 10 bases between. The germline V gene has CDR1 KGHSH and CDR2 LQKENI. CDR3 in amino acids: CASSQVQGTEAFF. DNA for the CDR3: TGTGCCAGCTCACAGGTACAGGGCACTGAAGCTTTCTTT.

The rearrangement uses TRBV13 and TRBJ1-2; 7 positions match TRBD1. The CDR3 extends over 16 amino acids. V shed 5 bases and J 2 bases; nucleotides not matched to a gene: 11. Germline loops: CDR1 PRHDT, CDR2 FYEKMQ (reference sequence). In nucleotides, the CDR3 is TGTGCCAGCAGCCAAAGGCAGGACAGGTGGAACTATGGCTACACCTTC. It yields the protein CASSQRQDRWNYGYTF.

The V gene is TRBV3-1 (or the pseudogene TRBV3-2), the J gene TRBJ1-4, with D possibly matching TRBD1 (6 bases). V was pared by 4 bases and J by 0 bases, with 12 bases between. Looked up from germline, CDR1 is LGHDT and CDR2 is YNNKEL (reference sequence). CDR3 length: 16 residues. In nucleotides, the CDR3 is TGTGCCAGCAGCCCTACAGGGTTGCCAACTAATGAAAAACTGTTTTTT. As protein: CASSPTGLPTNEKLFF.

This clone was observed once. V usage is TRBV7-8 and J usage is TRBJ2-6; 8 bases are shared with TRBD1. CDR3 length equals 17 residues. Germline CDR1 is SGHVS and CDR2 is FQNEAQ. With V trimmed by 5 bases and J by 4 bases, 10 bases remained unmatched. CDR3 nucleotides: TGTGCCAGCAGCCCCCGGCAGGGGGCGTCCGGGGCCAACGTCCTGACTTTC. Residues: CASSPRQGASGANVLTF.